The clone carrying this T cell receptor beta chain has at least ten counts. No antigen is known for it. TCRdb redid the calling of the RT-PCR reads with MiXCR, one entry per CDR3 protein. This sample has hundreds of thousands of distinct CDR3 sequences; 11% to 15% occur once, and the top ten carry less than 9%. This record comes from a study of response to subunit inactivated influenza vaccine. Findings of the study overall: Each seasonal influenza vaccination, the authors suggested, recruits few new T cells.

Germline values: CDR1 ENHRY, CDR2 SYGVKD. V dropped 4 bases and J dropped 3; count of bases not matched to a gene: 3. The CDR3 is 14 residues long. Source: PBMCs from blood, taken roughly 2 weeks before vaccination. The rearrangement links TRBV10-3 to TRBJ1-5, with 7 positions matching TRBD1. The clonotype originates from a man aged 45-65 years who received an inactivated influenza vaccine. CDR3 in DNA: TGTGCCATCAGTGTTGGGACAGACAATCAGCCCCAGCATTTT. Translated: CAISVGTDNQPQHF.